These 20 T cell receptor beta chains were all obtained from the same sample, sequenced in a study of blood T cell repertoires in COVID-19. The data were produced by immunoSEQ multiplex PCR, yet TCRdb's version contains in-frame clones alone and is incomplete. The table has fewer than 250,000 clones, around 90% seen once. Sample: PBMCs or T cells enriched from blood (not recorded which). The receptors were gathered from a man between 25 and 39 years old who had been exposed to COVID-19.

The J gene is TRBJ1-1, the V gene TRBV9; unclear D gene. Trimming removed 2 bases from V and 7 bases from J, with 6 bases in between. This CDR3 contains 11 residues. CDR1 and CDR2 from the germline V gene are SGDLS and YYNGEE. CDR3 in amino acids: CASSVRSEAFF. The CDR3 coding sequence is TGTGCCAGCAGCGTCCGGAGTGAAGCTTTCTTT. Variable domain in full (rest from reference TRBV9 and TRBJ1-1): DSGVTQTPKHLITATGQRVTLRCSPRSGDLSVYWYQQSLDQGLQFLIQYYNGEERAKGNILERFSAQQFPDLHSELNLSSLELGDSALYFCASSVRSEAFFGQGTRLTVV.

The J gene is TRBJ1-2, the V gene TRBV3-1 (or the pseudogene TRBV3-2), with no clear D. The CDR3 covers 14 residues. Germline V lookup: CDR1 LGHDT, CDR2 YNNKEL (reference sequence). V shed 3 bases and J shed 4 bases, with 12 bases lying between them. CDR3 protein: CASSHPDGIYGYTF. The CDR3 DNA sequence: TGTGCCAGCAGCCATCCCGACGGGATCTATGGCTACACCTTC.

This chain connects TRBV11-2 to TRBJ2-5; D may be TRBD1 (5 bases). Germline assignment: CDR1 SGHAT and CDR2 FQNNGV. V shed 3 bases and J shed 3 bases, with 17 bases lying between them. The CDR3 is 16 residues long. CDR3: CASSFETGRAKETQYF. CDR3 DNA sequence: TGTGCCAGCAGCTTCGAGACGGGCAGGGCGAAAGAGACCCAGTACTTC.

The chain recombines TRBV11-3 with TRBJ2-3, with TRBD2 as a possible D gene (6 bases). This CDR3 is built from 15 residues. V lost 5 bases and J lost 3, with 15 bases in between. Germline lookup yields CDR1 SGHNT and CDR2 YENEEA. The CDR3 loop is CASSHGGLLTDTQYF. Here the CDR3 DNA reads TGTGCCAGCAGCCATGGGGGGTTGCTTACAGATACGCAGTATTTT.

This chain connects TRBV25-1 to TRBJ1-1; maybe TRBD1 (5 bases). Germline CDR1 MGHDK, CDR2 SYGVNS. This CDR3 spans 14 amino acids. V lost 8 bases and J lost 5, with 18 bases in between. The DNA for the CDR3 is TGTGCCAGCGTACCGGCTTCAGGGAGGACTGAAGCTTTCTTT. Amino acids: CASVPASGRTEAFF.

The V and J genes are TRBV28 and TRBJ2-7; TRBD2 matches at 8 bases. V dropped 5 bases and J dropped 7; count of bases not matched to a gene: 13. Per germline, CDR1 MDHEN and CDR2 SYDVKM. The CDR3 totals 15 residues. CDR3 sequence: CASSLISSGWSEQYF. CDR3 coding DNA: TGTGCCAGCAGTCTAATCTCTAGCGGGTGGTCGGAGCAGTACTTC.

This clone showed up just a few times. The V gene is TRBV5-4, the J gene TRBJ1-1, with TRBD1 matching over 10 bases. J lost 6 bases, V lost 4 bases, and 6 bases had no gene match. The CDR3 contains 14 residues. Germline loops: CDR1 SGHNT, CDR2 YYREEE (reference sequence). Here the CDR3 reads CASSRPGQGSEAFF. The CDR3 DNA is TGTGCCAGCAGCAGGCCGGGACAGGGGTCTGAAGCTTTCTTT.

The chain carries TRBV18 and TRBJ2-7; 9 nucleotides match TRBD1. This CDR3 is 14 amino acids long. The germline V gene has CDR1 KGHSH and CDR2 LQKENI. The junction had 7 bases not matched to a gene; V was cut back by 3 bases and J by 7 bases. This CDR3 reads CASSPRTGVGEQYF. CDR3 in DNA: TGTGCCAGCTCACCGAGGACAGGGGTAGGTGAGCAGTACTTC.

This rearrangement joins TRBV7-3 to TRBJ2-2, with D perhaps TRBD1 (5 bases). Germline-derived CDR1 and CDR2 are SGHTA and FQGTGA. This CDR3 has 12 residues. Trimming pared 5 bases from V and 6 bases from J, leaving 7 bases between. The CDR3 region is CASSPRAGELFF. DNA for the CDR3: TGTGCCAGCAGCCCCAGGGCCGGGGAGCTGTTTTTT.

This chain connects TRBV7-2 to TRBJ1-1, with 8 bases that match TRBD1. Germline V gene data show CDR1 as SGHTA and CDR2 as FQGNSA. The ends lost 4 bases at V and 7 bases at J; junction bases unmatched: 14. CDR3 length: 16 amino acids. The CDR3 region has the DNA TGTGCCAGCAGCTCGGATACCCTAGGACAGGGAAGTGAAGCTTTCTTT. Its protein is CASSSDTLGQGSEAFF.

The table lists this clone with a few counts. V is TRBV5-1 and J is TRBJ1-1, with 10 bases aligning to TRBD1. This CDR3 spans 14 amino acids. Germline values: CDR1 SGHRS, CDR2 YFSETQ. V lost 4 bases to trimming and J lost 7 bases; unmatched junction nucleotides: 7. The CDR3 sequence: CASSGDRGAGEAFF. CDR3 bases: TGCGCCAGCAGCGGGGACAGGGGCGCCGGTGAAGCTTTCTTT.

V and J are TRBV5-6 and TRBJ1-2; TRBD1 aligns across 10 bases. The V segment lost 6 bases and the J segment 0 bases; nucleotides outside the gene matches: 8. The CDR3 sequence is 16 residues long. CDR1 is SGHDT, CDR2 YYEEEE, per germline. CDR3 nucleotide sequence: TGTGCCAGCACCAGGGACAGGGGCCAAGCTAACTATGGCTACACCTTC. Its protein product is CASTRDRGQANYGYTF.

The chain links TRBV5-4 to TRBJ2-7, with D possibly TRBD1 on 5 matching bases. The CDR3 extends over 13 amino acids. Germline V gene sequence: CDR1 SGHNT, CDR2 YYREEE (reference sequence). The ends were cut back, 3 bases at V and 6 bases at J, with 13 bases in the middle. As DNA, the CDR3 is TGTGCCAGCAGCTCCCGAACCGACAGCGAGCAGTACTTC. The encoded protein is CASSSRTDSEQYF. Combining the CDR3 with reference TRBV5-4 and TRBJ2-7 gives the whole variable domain ETGVTQSPTHLIKTRGQQVTLRCSSQSGHNTVSWYQQALGQGPQFIFQYYREEENGRGNFPPRFSGLQFPNYSSELNVNALELDDSALYLCASSSRTDSEQYFGPGTRLTVT.

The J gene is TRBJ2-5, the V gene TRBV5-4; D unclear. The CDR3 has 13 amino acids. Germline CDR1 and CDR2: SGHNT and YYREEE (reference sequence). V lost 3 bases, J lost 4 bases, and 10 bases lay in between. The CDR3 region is CASSSQARETQYF. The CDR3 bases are TGTGCCAGCAGCTCCCAGGCACGAGAGACCCAGTACTTC.

The CDR3 region is CASSPGGYVNQPQHF. The CDR3, as DNA: TGTGCCAGCTCCCCAGGGGGCTATGTCAATCAGCCCCAGCATTTT. The chain links TRBV18 to TRBJ1-5; 8 bases match TRBD1. V dropped 6 bases and J dropped 3; count of bases not matched to a gene: 7. CDR3 length equals 15 residues. Per germline, CDR1 KGHSH and CDR2 LQKENI.

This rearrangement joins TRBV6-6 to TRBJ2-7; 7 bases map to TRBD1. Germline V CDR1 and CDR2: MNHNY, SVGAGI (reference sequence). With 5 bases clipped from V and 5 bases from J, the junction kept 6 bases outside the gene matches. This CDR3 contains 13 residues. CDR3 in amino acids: CASSRQGLDEQYF. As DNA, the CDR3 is TGTGCCAGCAGTAGACAGGGATTAGACGAGCAGTACTTC.

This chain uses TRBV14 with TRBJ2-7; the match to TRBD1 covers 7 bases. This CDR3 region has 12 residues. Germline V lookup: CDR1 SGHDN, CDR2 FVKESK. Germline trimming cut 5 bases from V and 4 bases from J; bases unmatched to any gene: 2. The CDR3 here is CASSTTGYEQYF. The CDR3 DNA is TGTGCCAGCAGCACGACAGGGTACGAGCAGTACTTC.

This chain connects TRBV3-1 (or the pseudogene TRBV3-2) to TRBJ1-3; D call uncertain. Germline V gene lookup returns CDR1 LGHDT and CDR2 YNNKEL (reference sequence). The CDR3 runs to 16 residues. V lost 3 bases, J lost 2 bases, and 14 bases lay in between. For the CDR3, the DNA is TGTGCCAGCAGCCAGCTAGCCTGGGTTACTGGAAACACCATATATTTT. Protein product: CASSQLAWVTGNTIYF.

CDR3 DNA: TGTGCCAGCAGCTTAGGTCTCCAGGGAAACACTGAAGCTTTCTTT. This translates into CASSLGLQGNTEAFF. V gene TRBV7-2 combines with J gene TRBJ1-1; perhaps TRBD1 as D (5 bases). The CDR3 is 15 amino acids. Germline CDR1 and CDR2: SGHTA and FQGNSA. V lost 1 base and J 2 bases, leaving 11 bases between the germline ends.

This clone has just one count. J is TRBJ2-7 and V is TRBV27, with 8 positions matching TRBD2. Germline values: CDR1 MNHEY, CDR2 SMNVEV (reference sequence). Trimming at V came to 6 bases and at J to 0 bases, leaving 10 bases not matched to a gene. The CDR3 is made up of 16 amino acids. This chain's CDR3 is CASRKSRGGISYEQYF. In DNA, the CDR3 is TGTGCCAGCAGAAAGTCCCGCGGGGGGATCTCCTACGAGCAGTACTTC.